This T cell receptor beta chain was sequenced in a study of blood T cell repertoires in COVID-19. Study-level information: Whether acute or convalescent, the COVID-19 samples came from the United States, Italy and Spain.

Original data processing: Nucleated cell counts were estimated from reference gene primer amplification. Assay used: immunoSEQ multiplex PCR; TCRdb lists only in-frame clones, some missing. V and J calls and clone size are copied from that table; D and trimming were computed from the DNA. The table lists 150,000 to 200,000 clones, around three quarters of them singletons. The table lists this clone with a few counts. Living in roughly 23 US areas, the participants were between roughly 18 and 95 years of age. Participants were placed into cohorts based on the clinical history they reported. This clonotype was obtained from a woman aged 50 to 65 with acute COVID-19. Sequences were obtained from PBMCs or T cells enriched from blood (not recorded which).

CDR3: CASSPSERGQGLYGYTF. The CDR3 DNA reads as TGTGCCAGCAGCCCTTCCGAACGAGGACAGGGGCTCTATGGCTACACCTTC. The rearrangement joins TRBV14 to TRBJ1-2; 9 bases map to TRBD1. Germline-derived CDR1 and CDR2 are SGHDN and FVKESK. The V segment lost 4 bases and the J segment 4 bases; nucleotides outside the gene matches: 13. This CDR3 spans 17 amino acids.